This record concerns one TCR beta chain sequence. The antigen is not known. The data are from a study of cytomegalovirus exposure and HLA in healthy donors. Findings and limits, study-wide: When a later analysis compared HLA-associated TCR beta chains with equally common others, the HLA-associated chains turned out to be more clonally expanded and to have lower generation probabilities. Follow-up analysis later connected one missense variant in DCLRE1C with trimming of TCR beta V- and J-genes.

Germline assignment: CDR1 KGHSH and CDR2 LQKENI. The CDR3 runs 17 residues. Trimming pared 3 bases from V and 0 bases from J, leaving 14 bases between. It was with 60 Vbeta and 13 Jbeta primers that the PCR ran. TCRdb keeps only in-frame clones here, not all; method: immunoSEQ multiplex PCR. The repertoire holds tens of thousands of clones, with under 75% as singletons. Healthy people donating bone marrow made up the donors. The receptor was isolated from a human donor in good health. The material sequenced was PBMCs. The chain is built from TRBV18 and TRBJ2-2; tentatively, D is TRBD2 (5 bases). The CDR3 is CASSPRSGGTNTGELFF. CDR3 in DNA: TGTGCCAGCTCACCTCGCTCTGGAGGTACGAACACCGGGGAGCTGTTTTTT.